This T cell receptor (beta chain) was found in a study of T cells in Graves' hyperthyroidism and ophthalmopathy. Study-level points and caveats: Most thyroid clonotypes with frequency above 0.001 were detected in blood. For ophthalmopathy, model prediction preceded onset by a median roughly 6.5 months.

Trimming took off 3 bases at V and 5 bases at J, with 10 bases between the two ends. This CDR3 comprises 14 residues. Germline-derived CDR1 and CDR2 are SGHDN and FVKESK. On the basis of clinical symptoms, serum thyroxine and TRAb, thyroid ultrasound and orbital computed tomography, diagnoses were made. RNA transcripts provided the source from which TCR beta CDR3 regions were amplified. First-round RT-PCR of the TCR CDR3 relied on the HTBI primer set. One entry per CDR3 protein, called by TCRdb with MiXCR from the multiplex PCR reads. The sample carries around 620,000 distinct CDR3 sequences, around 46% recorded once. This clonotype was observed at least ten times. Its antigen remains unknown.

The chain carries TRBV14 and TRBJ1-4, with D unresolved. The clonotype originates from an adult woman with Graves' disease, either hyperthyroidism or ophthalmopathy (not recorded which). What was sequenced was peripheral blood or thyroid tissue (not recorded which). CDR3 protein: CASSQRSGNEKLFF. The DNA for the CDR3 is TGTGCCAGCAGCCAGCGGTCGGGGAATGAAAAACTGTTTTTT.